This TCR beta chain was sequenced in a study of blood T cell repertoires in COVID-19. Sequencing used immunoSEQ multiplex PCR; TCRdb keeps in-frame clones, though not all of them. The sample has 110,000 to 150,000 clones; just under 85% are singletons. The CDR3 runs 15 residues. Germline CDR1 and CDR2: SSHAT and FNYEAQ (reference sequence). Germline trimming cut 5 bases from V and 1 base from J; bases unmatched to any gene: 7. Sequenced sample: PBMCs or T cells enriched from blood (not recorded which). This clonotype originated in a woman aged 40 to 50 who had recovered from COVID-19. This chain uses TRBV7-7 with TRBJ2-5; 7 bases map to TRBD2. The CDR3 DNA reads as TGTGCCAGCAGCCCGCGACTAGCAGCCCAAGAGACCCAGTACTTC. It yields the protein CASSPRLAAQETQYF.